This T cell receptor beta chain was documented in a study of PD-L1 blockade in urothelial cancer. Whole-study context: Individuals in the cohort had been given 0 to 3 earlier chemotherapy regimens. Reported median T cell count for blood samples was some 140,000.

Patients were living with locally advanced or metastatic urothelial carcinoma. Trimming removed 4 bases from V and 0 bases from J, with 13 bases in between. Germline-derived CDR1 and CDR2 are ENHRY and SYGVKD. The CDR3 runs 16 residues. This table comes from immunoSEQ multiplex PCR, and its TCRdb copy is limited to in-frame clones, with some not included. Of about 83,000 clones in the sample, roughly 87% were seen once. This specimen consisted of PBMCs, obtained around atezolizumab (anti-PD-L1) treatment. J is TRBJ2-1 and V is TRBV10-3; no reliable D call. The receptor's source is a woman aged 70 to 79 with urothelial cancer. This CDR3 is CAISVSASDSYNEQFF. DNA of the CDR3: TGTGCCATCAGTGTCTCTGCCAGCGACTCCTACAATGAGCAGTTCTTC.